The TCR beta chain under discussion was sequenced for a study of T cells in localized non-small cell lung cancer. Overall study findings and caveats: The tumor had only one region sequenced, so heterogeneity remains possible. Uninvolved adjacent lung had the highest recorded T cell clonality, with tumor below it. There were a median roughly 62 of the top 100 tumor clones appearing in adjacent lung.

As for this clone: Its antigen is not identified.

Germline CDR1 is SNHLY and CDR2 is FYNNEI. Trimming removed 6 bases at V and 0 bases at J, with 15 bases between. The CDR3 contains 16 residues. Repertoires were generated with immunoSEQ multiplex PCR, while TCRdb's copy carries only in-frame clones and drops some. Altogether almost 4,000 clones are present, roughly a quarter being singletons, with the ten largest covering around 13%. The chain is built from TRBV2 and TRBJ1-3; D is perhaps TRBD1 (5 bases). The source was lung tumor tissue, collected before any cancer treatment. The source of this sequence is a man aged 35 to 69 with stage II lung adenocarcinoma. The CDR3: CASSAVGRASGNTIYF. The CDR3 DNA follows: TGTGCCAGCAGCGCGGTAGGCAGGGCCTCTGGAAACACCATATATTTT.